The 2 T cell receptor beta chains in this list originate from one sample, sequenced in a study of beta chain features in type 1 diabetes. Expressed TCRB transcripts were sequenced, since all the RNA that had been isolated was reverse transcribed. Some clones are missing from TCRdb's copy, which holds only in-frame ones; the method was immunoSEQ multiplex PCR. The sample carries fewer than 650,000 clones, 15% to 18% recorded once. Sequencing was carried out using naive CD4+ T cells from blood. The origin of the receptors is a man younger than 35 in good health.

The chain carries TRBV10-3 and TRBJ1-5, with D tentatively TRBD1 (6 bases). The CDR3 runs 16 residues. Germline V gene sequence: CDR1 ENHRY, CDR2 SYGVKD. V gave up 1 base and J gave up 5 bases, with 15 bases separating them. The CDR3 nucleotides read TGTGCCATCAGTGAGTTTTTTCAGAGGGGGGATCAGCCCCAGCATTTT. Translated, it gives CAISEFFQRGDQPQHF.

The DNA for the CDR3 is TGTGCCAGCAGCCAAGAGGTGGCAGACACCGGGGAGCTGTTTTTT. Its protein is CASSQEVADTGELFF. V usage is TRBV4-2 and J usage is TRBJ2-2, with D uncertain. Germline values: CDR1 LGHNA, CDR2 YNFKEQ. This CDR3 is 15 amino acids long. Trimming shortened V by 0 bases and J by 3 bases, and 8 bases separated the two germline ends.